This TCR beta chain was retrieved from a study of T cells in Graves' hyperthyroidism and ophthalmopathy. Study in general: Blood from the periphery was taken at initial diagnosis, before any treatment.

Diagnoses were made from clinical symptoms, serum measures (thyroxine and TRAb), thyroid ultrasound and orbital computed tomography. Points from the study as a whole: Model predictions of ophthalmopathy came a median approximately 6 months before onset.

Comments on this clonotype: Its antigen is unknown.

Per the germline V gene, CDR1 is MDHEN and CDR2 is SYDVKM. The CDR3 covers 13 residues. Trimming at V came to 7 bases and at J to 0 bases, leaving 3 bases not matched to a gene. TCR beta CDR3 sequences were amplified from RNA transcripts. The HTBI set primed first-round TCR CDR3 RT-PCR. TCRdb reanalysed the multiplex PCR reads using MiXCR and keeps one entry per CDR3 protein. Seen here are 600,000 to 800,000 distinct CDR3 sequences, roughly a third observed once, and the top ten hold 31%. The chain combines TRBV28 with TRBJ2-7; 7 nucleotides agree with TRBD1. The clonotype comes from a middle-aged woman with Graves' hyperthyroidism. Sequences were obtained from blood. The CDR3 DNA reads TGTGCCAGCATAACAGGGGCCTCCTACGAGCAGTACTTC. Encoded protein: CASITGASYEQYF. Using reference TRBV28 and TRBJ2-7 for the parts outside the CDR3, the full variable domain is DVKVTQSSRYLVKRTGEKVFLECVQDMDHENMFWYRQDPGLGLRLIYFSYDVKMKEKGDIPEGYSVSREKKERFSLILESASTNQTSMYLCASITGASYEQYFGPGTRLTVT.